This T cell receptor (beta chain) derives from a study of cytomegalovirus exposure and HLA in healthy donors. The CDR3 extends over 14 amino acids. Germline CDR1 is SGDLS and CDR2 is YYNGEE. The ends were cut back, 6 bases at V and 8 bases at J, with 20 bases in the middle. The PCR used 60 Vbeta and 13 Jbeta primers. Libraries were prepared by immunoSEQ multiplex PCR; TCRdb keeps only in-frame clonotypes and omits some of them. The sample's table shows under 200,000 clones. The chain recombines TRBV9 with TRBJ1-2; weak D call: TRBD1 (5 bases). This TCR was sampled from a woman younger than 30 in good health and CMV-seropositive. Sequencing was performed on PBMCs. This CDR3 reads CASTLAGVPGGYTF. The CDR3 region has the DNA TGTGCCAGCACATTAGCGGGGGTTCCAGGCGGCTACACCTTC.